The 23 T cell receptor beta chains below all came from one sample that was sequenced in a study of blood T cell repertoires in COVID-19. Clones were sequenced by immunoSEQ multiplex PCR, and TCRdb holds only the in-frame ones, with some missing. The sample consists of 170,000 or so clones, 86% of them appearing once. Sequenced: peripheral blood. The receptors originated from a man aged 45-65 years with active or convalescent COVID-19.

Only one count was recorded for this clone. The chain is built from TRBV5-1 and TRBJ2-1; perhaps TRBD2 as D (5 bases). CDR3 size: 15 residues. The V end was cut by 0 bases, the J end by 3 bases, with 10 bases between. Germline V gene lookup returns CDR1 SGHRS and CDR2 YFSETQ. In DNA form, the CDR3 reads TGCGCCAGCAGCTTGGCTCTAGCTGACTACAATGAGCAGTTCTTC. It is translated as CASSLALADYNEQFF.

The chain carries TRBV7-8 and TRBJ2-5; the match to TRBD2 covers 7 bases. Germline trimming cut 4 bases from V and 5 bases from J; bases unmatched to any gene: 13. The CDR3 is 16 residues long. Per germline, CDR1 SGHVS and CDR2 FQNEAQ. The DNA for the CDR3 is TGTGCCAGCAGCTCTCGGGACTACATGTTGGAGGAGACCCAGTACTTC. Translation: CASSSRDYMLEETQYF. The complete variable domain, with remaining parts taken from reference TRBV7-8 and TRBJ2-5, reads GAGVSQSPRYKVAKRGQDVALRCDPISGHVSLFWYQQALGQGPEFLTYFQNEAQLDKSGLPSDRFFAERPEGSVSTLKIQRTQQEDSAVYLCASSSRDYMLEETQYFGPGTRLLVL.

The chain couples TRBV27 to TRBJ1-2, with D tentatively TRBD1 (6 bases). Germline V gene lookup returns CDR1 MNHEY and CDR2 SMNVEV (reference sequence). The V gene lost 5 bases and the J gene lost 6 bases, with 13 bases spanning the gap. CDR3 length: 13 residues. CDR3 coding DNA: TGTGCCAGCAGTCCCGGGACACCCGATGGCTACACCTTC. It encodes CASSPGTPDGYTF.

V gene TRBV19 combines with J gene TRBJ1-4; the D gene is possibly TRBD1 (5 bases). The CDR3 loop spans 19 amino acids. Germline assignment: CDR1 LNHDA and CDR2 SQIVND (reference sequence). Trimming took off 3 bases at V and 0 bases at J, with 20 bases between the two ends. The CDR3 coding sequence is TGTGCCAGTAGTATGATGGGCAGGGAGGAGAGGGCAACTAATGAAAAACTGTTTTTT. Residues: CASSMMGREERATNEKLFF.

This chain connects TRBV6-2 or TRBV6-3 to TRBJ2-5; D is perhaps TRBD2 (5 bases). V was shortened by 5 bases and J by 7 bases, with 14 bases between the two germline ends. Germline V gene lookup returns CDR1 MNHEY and CDR2 SVGEGT. CDR3 size: 13 residues. CDR3 sequence (DNA): TGTGCCAGCAGTCGCCAGCGGTGGGGGACCCAGTACTTC. Its translation is CASSRQRWGTQYF.

This sequence joins TRBV7-2 and TRBJ2-5, with 7 nucleotides matching TRBD2. Germline V lookup: CDR1 SGHTA, CDR2 FQGNSA. V was clipped by 4 bases and J by 5 bases; unmatched bases: 16. This CDR3 comprises 17 residues. In DNA, the CDR3 is TGTGCCAGCAGCTCGGCCGGGGTGACTAGCCGGGTGGAGACCCAGTACTTC. Encoded protein: CASSSAGVTSRVETQYF. The full variable domain, in which reference TRBV7-2 and TRBJ2-5 provide the parts outside the CDR3, is GAGVSQSPSNKVTEKGKDVELRCDPISGHTALYWYRQSLGQGLEFLIYFQGNSAPDKSGLPSDRFSAERTGGSVSTLTIQRTQQEDSAVYLCASSSAGVTSRVETQYFGPGTRLLVL.

This clone has a handful of counts. This chain joins TRBV21-1 and TRBJ1-5; the DNA was not used to check the table's D call, TRBD1. TRBV21-1 is a known pseudogene. The CDR3 runs 15 residues. The CDR3 coding sequence is TGTGCCAGCAGCCCCCAGACAGGGGGGGTTCAGCCCCAGCATTTT. This encodes CASSPQTGGVQPQHF.

V gene TRBV4-3 combines with J gene TRBJ1-6, with 9 bases matching TRBD1. In germline, CDR1 is LGHNA, CDR2 YSLEER. V gave up 0 bases and J gave up 10 bases; unmatched junction bases: 7. The CDR3 totals 16 residues. The DNA for the CDR3 is TGCGCCAGCAGCCAAGATCGGACAGGGGTAGGATCACCCCTCCACTTT. It yields the protein CASSQDRTGVGSPLHF.

The chain has TRBV4-2 and TRBJ2-2, with a tentative D call TRBD1 (6 bases). This CDR3 comprises 16 residues. V was trimmed by 6 bases and J by 0 bases, leaving 14 bases between them. Germline CDR1 and CDR2: LGHNA and YNFKEQ. The DNA of the CDR3 is TGTGCCAGCAGGCCCCAGGGGCGGACGAACACCGGGGAGCTGTTTTTT. It is translated as CASRPQGRTNTGELFF.

The chain employs TRBV6-6 and TRBJ1-4, with a weak D call TRBD1 (5 bases). The germline gives CDR1 MNHNY, CDR2 SVGAGI (reference sequence). This CDR3 region has 17 residues. Between the trimmed V and J ends, which lost 5 bases and 8 bases, there was a span of 24 bases. The CDR3 is CASSRGHRTPTVEKLFF. CDR3 coding DNA: TGTGCCAGCAGTCGAGGTCATCGGACACCAACGGTAGAAAAACTGTTTTTT.

The J gene is TRBJ2-2, the V gene TRBV6-2 or TRBV6-3; 9 positions agree with TRBD1. The junction had 6 bases not matched to a gene; V was cut back by 6 bases and J by 4 bases. The CDR3 loop spans 15 amino acids. Looked up from germline, CDR1 is MNHEY and CDR2 is SVGEGT. The CDR3: CASSTGTGSTGELFF. The CDR3, as DNA: TGTGCCAGCAGCACCGGGACAGGGTCCACCGGGGAGCTGTTTTTT.

The J gene is TRBJ2-2, the V gene TRBV4-3; TRBD1 agrees at 10 bases. J was trimmed by 7 bases and V by 1 base; bases with no gene match: 6. The CDR3 is 16 residues long. CDR1 is LGHNA, CDR2 YSLEER, per germline. The CDR3: CASSQARQGANGELFF. CDR3 coding DNA: TGCGCCAGCAGCCAAGCCAGACAGGGGGCAAACGGGGAGCTGTTTTTT.

In DNA form, the CDR3 reads TGTGCCAGCAGCTTCGGCGGGCCTGCTAACTATGGCTACACCTTC. This sequence encodes CASSFGGPANYGYTF. This chain connects TRBV28 to TRBJ1-2, with D unresolved. CDR3 length: 15 residues. V lost 6 bases to trimming and J lost 0 bases, with 14 bases between them. The germline CDR1 and CDR2 sequences are MDHEN and SYDVKM.

The chain employs TRBV6-2 or TRBV6-3 and TRBJ2-7; 9 nucleotides agree with TRBD1. This CDR3 has 15 residues. J was trimmed by 2 bases and V by 5 bases; bases with no gene match: 7. Germline V gives CDR1 MNHEY, CDR2 SVGEGT. The CDR3 coding sequence is TGTGCCAGCAGTGGTGGGACAGGGAATACCTACGAGCAGTACTTC. Encoded protein: CASSGGTGNTYEQYF.

The chain recombines TRBV15 with TRBJ2-1, with D possibly being TRBD1 (6 bases). CDR1 and CDR2 (germline): LNHNV, YYDKDF (reference sequence). The CDR3 sequence is 17 residues long. V lost 0 bases to trimming and J lost 2 bases, with 14 bases between them. CDR3 bases: TGTGCCACCAGCAGAGAGGGGGCGGGTCCTCCCTACAATGAGCAGTTCTTC. Amino acid sequence: CATSREGAGPPYNEQFF.

The V call is TRBV29-1, the J call TRBJ2-7; 12 nucleotides match TRBD1. This CDR3 region has 14 residues. Germline-derived CDR1 and CDR2 are SQVTM and ANQGSEA. Germline trimming cut 0 bases from V and 6 bases from J; bases unmatched to any gene: 3. CDR3 residues: CSVEDGTGGPEQYF. The CDR3 nucleotides read TGCAGCGTTGAAGATGGGACAGGGGGCCCCGAGCAGTACTTC.

Comment on this clone: Within the sample, other DNA sequences also encode this same CDR3. The chain combines TRBV5-1 with TRBJ1-6; D might be TRBD1 (5 bases). CDR1 and CDR2 from the germline V gene are SGHRS and YFSETQ. V lost 0 bases, J lost 6 bases, and 7 bases lay in between. The length of the CDR3 is 14 residues. The CDR3 DNA reads as TGCGCCAGCAGCTTGGGTCAGGGTAATTCACCCCTCCACTTT. This gives the protein CASSLGQGNSPLHF.

V usage is TRBV18 and J usage is TRBJ1-1, with a possible D match to TRBD1 (5 bases). The CDR3 extends over 18 amino acids. V was pared by 0 bases and J by 1 base, with 18 bases between. Germline CDR1 and CDR2: KGHSH and LQKENI. As DNA, the CDR3 is TGTGCCAGCTCACCACCGGGTCAGACGTCCGGACAGAACACTGAAGCTTTCTTT. This sequence encodes CASSPPGQTSGQNTEAFF.

The chain uses TRBV2 and TRBJ1-4; D gene ambiguous. This CDR3 has 14 residues. Germline CDR1 and CDR2: SNHLY and FYNNEI. Trimming took off 4 bases at V and 6 bases at J, with 12 bases between the two ends. This CDR3 is CASSVYGVDEKLFF. The CDR3 region has the DNA TGTGCCAGCAGTGTTTACGGGGTCGATGAAAAACTGTTTTTT.

This chain joins TRBV2 and TRBJ2-1, with D tentatively TRBD2 (5 bases). The germline V gene encodes CDR1 SNHLY and CDR2 FYNNEI. With 7 bases removed from V and 4 bases from J, the gap between germline ends came to 23 bases. This CDR3 contains 17 residues. CDR3 sequence: CASNGEGRRRLYNEQFF. The CDR3 DNA sequence: TGTGCCAGCAACGGGGAAGGACGGAGGCGGTTGTACAATGAGCAGTTCTTC. Looking up the rest from reference TRBV2 and TRBJ2-1 gives the full variable domain: EPEVTQTPSHQVTQMGQEVILRCVPISNHLYFYWYRQILGQKVEFLVSFYNNEISEKSEIFDDQFSVERPDGSNFTLKIRSTKLEDSAMYFCASNGEGRRRLYNEQFFGPGTRLTVL.

The V and J genes are TRBV4-3 and TRBJ2-2; 10 positions agree with TRBD2. In germline, CDR1 is LGHNA, CDR2 YSLEER. Trimming at V came to 0 bases and at J to 3 bases, leaving 7 bases not matched to a gene. The CDR3 spans 18 residues. Written as DNA, the CDR3 is TGCGCCAGCAGCCAAGATGGAGGTAGCGGGGGGTACACCGGGGAGCTGTTTTTT. Its protein product is CASSQDGGSGGYTGELFF.

This chain joins TRBV4-1 and TRBJ2-5; 7 bases align to TRBD2. Germline V lookup: CDR1 MGHRA, CDR2 YSYEKL. The CDR3 is made up of 17 amino acids. The ends lost 1 base at V and 5 bases at J; junction bases unmatched: 13. Written as DNA, the CDR3 is TGCGCCAGCAGCCAAGGACGGTCGCGGGAGATTACGGAGACCCAGTACTTC. This sequence encodes CASSQGRSREITETQYF.

The chain recombines TRBV19 with TRBJ2-3; D unresolved. The CDR3 is 13 residues long. The V and J ends lost 3 bases and 4 bases respectively, with 8 bases between them. Germline CDR1 reads LNHDA; CDR2 reads SQIVND (reference sequence). The CDR3 spells CASSIGSADTQYF. The CDR3 region has the DNA TGTGCCAGTAGTATCGGAAGCGCAGATACGCAGTATTTT.